Presented here are 18 T cell receptor beta chains from one specimen sequenced in a study of blood T cell repertoires in COVID-19. Assay: immunoSEQ multiplex PCR; the TCRdb copy retains only in-frame clones and omits some. The sample includes 250,000 or so clones, about 79% of them seen just once. The source material was peripheral blood. The source of these receptors is a man aged 80 or over with acute or convalescent COVID-19.

The J gene is TRBJ1-6, the V gene TRBV14, with TRBD1 matching over 7 bases. In germline, CDR1 is SGHDN, CDR2 FVKESK. The CDR3 spans 20 residues. V gave up 1 base and J gave up 7 bases; unmatched junction bases: 19. This CDR3 reads CASSQVRSGTVRLSNSPLHF. The CDR3 DNA reads TGTGCCAGCAGCCAAGTTCGATCCGGGACAGTAAGACTCAGCAATTCACCCCTCCACTTT.

There are a few counts of this clone. The gene calls are TRBV19 and TRBJ1-1; TRBD1 matches at 7 bases. The ends lost 4 bases at V and 4 bases at J; junction bases unmatched: 6. From germline, CDR1 is LNHDA and CDR2 SQIVND (reference sequence). The CDR3 consists of 14 residues. For the CDR3, the DNA is TGTGCCAGTAGTACGGGGACAGCCGGCACTGAAGCTTTCTTT. Protein: CASSTGTAGTEAFF.

This chain uses TRBV7-8 with TRBJ1-3; D remains unclear. From germline, CDR1 is SGHVS and CDR2 FQNEAQ. Trimming took 2 bases from V and 0 from J, leaving 14 bases between them. The CDR3 runs to 17 residues. The CDR3 nucleotides read TGTGCCAGCAGCTTACAGTTTTTCCCGAACTCTGGAAACACCATATATTTT. It translates to CASSLQFFPNSGNTIYF.

The chain uses TRBV9 and TRBJ2-6; D unclear. Between the trimmed V and J ends, which lost 4 bases and 0 bases, there was a span of 5 bases. Germline lookup yields CDR1 SGDLS and CDR2 YYNGEE. There are 14 residues in the CDR3. In nucleotides, the CDR3 is TGTGCCAGCAGCTCCTACTCTGGGGCCAACGTCCTGACTTTC. This translates into CASSSYSGANVLTF.

The V call is TRBV4-1, the J call TRBJ1-4, with no clear D. The germline CDR1 and CDR2 sequences are MGHRA and YSYEKL. V lost 1 base and J lost 3, with 6 bases in between. The CDR3 has 14 residues. CDR3 amino acids: CASSQGPSNEKLFF. For the CDR3, the DNA is TGCGCCAGCAGCCAAGGGCCTTCTAATGAAAAACTGTTTTTT.

The chain is built from TRBV30 and TRBJ1-1; D might be TRBD1 (5 bases). This CDR3 has 13 amino acids. Germline CDR1 and CDR2: GTSNPN and SVGIG (reference sequence). V dropped 2 bases and J dropped 4 bases, with 11 bases sitting between them. CDR3 in DNA: TGTGCCTGGAGTTGGGGGGTGAGCACTGAAGCTTTCTTT. This gives the protein CAWSWGVSTEAFF.

The chain employs TRBV4-2 and TRBJ1-4; 7 positions agree with TRBD1. Germline V CDR1 and CDR2: LGHNA, YNFKEQ. V shed 4 bases and J 5 bases; nucleotides not matched to a gene: 10. This CDR3 region has 16 residues. The CDR3 sequence: CASSPRTGDGNEKLFF. In DNA, the CDR3 is TGTGCCAGCAGCCCCAGAACAGGGGATGGAAATGAAAAACTGTTTTTT.

The rearrangement joins TRBV6-6 to TRBJ1-6; 9 bases line up with TRBD1. This CDR3 region has 15 residues. Germline-derived CDR1 and CDR2 are MNHNY and SVGAGI (reference sequence). The V segment lost 4 bases and the J segment 4 bases; nucleotides outside the gene matches: 2. CDR3 loop: CASSSGTGYNSPLHF. CDR3 DNA sequence: TGTGCCAGCAGTTCCGGGACAGGGTATAATTCACCCCTCCACTTT.

The genes are TRBV3-1 (or the pseudogene TRBV3-2) and TRBJ2-7; the match to TRBD2 covers 9 bases. Trimming removed 6 bases from V and 5 bases from J; junction bases left unmatched: 8. The CDR3 runs to 14 residues. From germline, CDR1 is LGHDT and CDR2 YNNKEL (reference sequence). The CDR3 sequence is CASREAGGRNEQYF. CDR3 DNA sequence: TGTGCCAGCAGAGAAGCGGGAGGCAGGAACGAGCAGTACTTC.

DNA of the CDR3: TGCGCCAGCAGCCTAAAAGCGGGCCCCTCTGGGGCCAACGTCCTGACTTTC. Residues: CASSLKAGPSGANVLTF. The V call is TRBV4-1, the J call TRBJ2-6, with D maybe TRBD2 (6 bases). This CDR3 has 17 residues. Trimming took 4 bases from V and 0 from J, leaving 13 bases between them. CDR1 and CDR2 from the germline V gene are MGHRA and YSYEKL.

CDR3: CASSLPREWVSPEAFF. The DNA for the CDR3 is TGTGCCAGCAGCTTACCCCGGGAATGGGTGAGCCCTGAAGCTTTCTTT. The chain has TRBV7-9 and TRBJ1-1; no clear D gene. The germline V gene has CDR1 SEHNR and CDR2 FQNEAQ (reference sequence). Trimming removed 2 bases from V and 6 bases from J, with 19 bases in between. The CDR3 runs to 16 residues.

This clone was seen a single time. The rearrangement uses TRBV2 and TRBJ2-5, with D possibly being TRBD2 (5 bases). The CDR3 extends over 13 amino acids. Germline V gives CDR1 SNHLY, CDR2 FYNNEI. The ends were cut back, 5 bases at V and 7 bases at J, with 14 bases in the middle. CDR3 nucleotides: TGTGCCAGCAGTAATAGCGTATTGAGGACCCAGTACTTC. Encoded protein: CASSNSVLRTQYF. Full variable domain (rest looked up from reference TRBV2 and TRBJ2-5): EPEVTQTPSHQVTQMGQEVILRCVPISNHLYFYWYRQILGQKVEFLVSFYNNEISEKSEIFDDQFSVERPDGSNFTLKIRSTKLEDSAMYFCASSNSVLRTQYFGPGTRLLVL.

This clone was recorded once. Other nucleotide sequences in the sample specify the same CDR3. This sequence joins TRBV7-2 and TRBJ1-3; 7 nucleotides match TRBD1. CDR1 is SGHTA, CDR2 FQGNSA, per germline. Trimming took 4 bases from V and 0 from J; bases not matched to a gene: 0. The CDR3 runs 14 residues. CDR3 sequence: CASSWDSSGNTIYF. The CDR3 DNA reads as TGTGCCAGCAGCTGGGACAGCTCTGGAAACACCATATATTTT.

The V and J genes are TRBV9 and TRBJ2-7; 9 bases map to TRBD1. CDR3 length: 14 amino acids. CDR1 is SGDLS, CDR2 YYNGEE, per germline. V lost 7 bases to trimming and J lost 6 bases; unmatched junction nucleotides: 11. In DNA form, the CDR3 reads TGTGCCAGCTCGGAGACCGGGACAGGGATCGAGCAGTACTTC. It yields the protein CASSETGTGIEQYF.

The chain carries TRBV2 and TRBJ1-3; possibly TRBD1 for D (6 bases). The V and J ends lost 7 bases and 3 bases respectively, with 19 bases between them. The CDR3 is made up of 16 amino acids. Germline V lookup: CDR1 SNHLY, CDR2 FYNNEI. CDR3 region: CASTTNPGGVGNTIYF. DNA of the CDR3: TGTGCCAGCACCACCAACCCGGGGGGCGTTGGAAACACCATATATTTT.

The CDR3 bases are TGTGCCAGCAGCTTGACAGACTATGGCTACACCTTC. Encoded protein: CASSLTDYGYTF. This rearrangement joins TRBV7-2 to TRBJ1-2; possibly TRBD1 for D (5 bases). CDR3 length: 12 amino acids. Trimming shortened V by 3 bases and J by 3 bases, and 5 bases separated the two germline ends. The germline V gene has CDR1 SGHTA and CDR2 FQGNSA.

This rearrangement joins TRBV2 to TRBJ2-5, with D possibly being TRBD1 (6 bases). CDR3 length: 14 amino acids. Germline V lookup: CDR1 SNHLY, CDR2 FYNNEI. Trimming shortened V by 5 bases and J by 5 bases, and 15 bases separated the two germline ends. The CDR3 sequence: CASSLTGTLETQYF. The CDR3 DNA reads as TGTGCCAGCAGTCTAACAGGGACATTGGAGACCCAGTACTTC.

The chain combines TRBV3-1 (or the pseudogene TRBV3-2) with TRBJ1-4, with D possibly TRBD1 on 6 matching bases. The CDR3 consists of 14 residues. Per the germline V gene, CDR1 is LGHDT and CDR2 is YNNKEL (reference sequence). V was clipped by 4 bases and J by 4 bases, with 10 bases between them. CDR3 nucleotide sequence: TGTGCCAGCAGCCCGACAGGTCTTAATGAAAAACTGTTTTTT. Translating gives CASSPTGLNEKLFF.